The clone carrying this TCR beta chain was seen a single time. The V gene lost 1 base and the J gene lost 7 bases, with 17 bases spanning the gap. Germline CDR1 reads SGHRS; CDR2 reads YFSETQ. The CDR3 loop spans 16 amino acids. The data originate from a study of T cells after somatic rescue of genetic block. Here immunoSEQ multiplex PCR was the method, and the copy in TCRdb shows in-frame clones only, minus some. The sample holds 12,000 to 15,000 clones, about three quarters seen once. V and J are TRBV5-1 and TRBJ1-4; D gene ambiguous. Sequenced input: peripheral blood mononuclear cells (PBMCs). This sequence was found in a boy aged 10-17 years. The CDR3 DNA is TGCGCCAGCAGCTTGTCTCAAAGGGAAGGGTCTGAAAAACTGTTTTTT. Its translation: CASSLSQREGSEKLFF.